This is a list of T cell receptor beta chains from one sample in a study of blood T cell repertoires in COVID-19. TCRdb's table, derived via immunoSEQ multiplex PCR, lists solely in-frame clones and lacks some. The table includes approximately 140,000 clones, approximately 87% detected once. The material sequenced was PBMCs or T cells enriched from blood (not recorded which). These receptors were taken from a woman aged 25 to 45 with acute COVID-19. CDR3s include the opening cysteine and the closing phenylalanine or tryptophan. The D gene is left open where the match is weak.

j_gene | v_gene | d_gene | len | CDR3nt | CDR3aa
TRBJ1-4 | TRBV28 | TRBD1 | 18 | TGTGCCAGCAGTTTACTGCGATCACGGACAGGGGAAGGCGAAAAACTGTTTTTT | CASSLLRSRTGEGEKLFF
TRBJ1-1 | TRBV28 | TRBD1 | 15 | TGTGCCAGCAGTAATCCGACAGGGAGGCACACTGAAGCTTTCTTT | CASSNPTGRHTEAFF
TRBJ2-3 | TRBV4-3 | - | 15 | TGCGCCAGCAGCCAAGTTAGGACTAACGCAGATACGCAGTATTTT | CASSQVRTNADTQYF
TRBJ2-5 | TRBV5-4 | - | 13 | TGTGCCAACCCCGACAGCCCTCAGGGGACCCAGTACTTC | CANPDSPQGTQYF
TRBJ1-2 | TRBV5-1 | TRBD1 | 16 | TGCGCCAGCAGCTTATACGGGACAGGAACTAACTATGGCTACACCTTC | CASSLYGTGTNYGYTF
TRBJ2-1 | TRBV27 | TRBD2 | 17 | TGTGCCAGCAGTTTCCCTAGCGGGAGTCTCTCCTACAATGAGCAGTTCTTC | CASSFPSGSLSYNEQFF
TRBJ2-1 | TRBV6-2/TRBV6-3 | - | 13 | TGTGCCAGCAGTTCGGGATCCTACAATGAGCAGTTCTTC | CASSSGSYNEQFF
TRBJ2-3 | TRBV9 | - | 13 | TGTGCCAGCGGGGGGTTTTCAGCAGATACGCAGTATTTT | CASGGFSADTQYF
TRBJ2-6 | TRBV9 | - | 16 | TGTGCCAGCAGCGTAGGTTCTGGGGCAGGGGCCAACGTCCTGACTTTC | CASSVGSGAGANVLTF
TRBJ2-1 | TRBV21-1 | - | 14 | TGTGCCAGCAAGGGGACTAGCGGGGACGAAGAGCAGTTCTTC | CASKGTSGDEEQFF
TRBJ2-5 | TRBV9 | TRBD2 | 17 | TGTGCCAGCAGCGCCGGATCCACGGGGGGGCGGCAAGAGACCCAGTACTTC | CASSAGSTGGRQETQYF
TRBJ1-2 | TRBV27 | - | 14 | TGTGCCAGCAGCAAAACGGGGGCTAACTATGGCTACACCTTC | CASSKTGANYGYTF
TRBJ2-7 | TRBV4-3 | TRBD2 | 14 | TGCGCCAGCAGCCCGGGACTAGCGGCCTACGAGCAGTACTTC | CASSPGLAAYEQYF
TRBJ1-1 | TRBV10-3 | TRBD1 | 19 | TGTGCCATCAGTGAGACTTCTGGGGGGACAGGGGGAAGGGGCACTGAAGCTTTCTTT | CAISETSGGTGGRGTEAFF
TRBJ1-5 | TRBV28 | - | 16 | TGTGCCAGCAGTTTACTAACCCTATCCCTTTATCAGCCCCAGCATTTT | CASSLLTLSLYQPQHF
TRBJ2-7 | TRBV27 | TRBD1 | 15 | TGTGCCAGCAGTTTATCGCCGGGACAGGGACTTAATTGGTACTTC | CASSLSPGQGLNWYF
TRBJ2-7 | TRBV7-9 | TRBD2 | 16 | TGTGCCAGCAGCTTGGGGGTGGGAGGGCGCTCCTACGAGCAGTACTTC | CASSLGVGGRSYEQYF
TRBJ2-7 | TRBV10-3 | TRBD2 | 15 | TGTGCCATCAGCCAAACTAGCGGGCATTCCTACGAGCAGTACTTC | CAISQTSGHSYEQYF
TRBJ2-3 | TRBV4-3 | TRBD2 | 16 | TGCGCCAGCAGCCAAGAGCTAGCGGGAGGCACAGATACGCAGTATTTT | CASSQELAGGTDTQYF
TRBJ1-2 | TRBV3-1/TRBV3-2 | - | 15 | TGTGCCAGCAGCCAAGATCTAGAAGGGGCGCGTGGCTACACCTTC | CASSQDLEGARGYTF
TRBJ1-2 | TRBV29-1 | - | 13 | TGCAGCGTTGAAGGTTACGGTATCTATGGCTACACCTTC | CSVEGYGIYGYTF
TRBJ2-1 | TRBV5-1 | TRBD2 | 20 | TGCGCCAGCAGATTGGTGGGCCCCGGGACTAGCGGAAGGAAATACAATGAGCAGTTCTTC | CASRLVGPGTSGRKYNEQFF
TRBJ2-7 | TRBV18 | - | 15 | TGTGCCAGCTCACCTGACAGGACGCGGACCTACGAGCAGTACTTC | CASSPDRTRTYEQYF
TRBJ1-2 | TRBV7-8 | - | 19 | TGTGCCAGCAGCCCCTTGGCCGGGTACGGAGAATTAGCTAACTATGGCTACACCTTC | CASSPLAGYGELANYGYTF